What follows describes a single T cell receptor beta chain. The CDR3 sequence is 15 residues long. The ends were cut back, 1 base at V and 7 bases at J, with 15 bases in the middle. CDR1 MGHRA and CDR2 YSYEKL come from the germline V gene. The data were obtained in a study of shared clonotypes between healthy human individuals. Study background: The cohort had a couple of women and three men, ages 18 to 49.

Naive CD8 cells lacked CD45RO, underwent positive selection for CCR7 and left out terminally differentiated effector memory CD45RA+ cells. The authors split each subset's genomic DNA evenly across several immunoSEQ plates. This table comes from immunoSEQ multiplex PCR, and its TCRdb copy is limited to in-frame clones, with some not included. The data hold approximately 2,200,000 clones, with 85% to 95% observed a single time. This TCR derives from a man between 18 and 29 years old in good health. Some clones in this sample may be carry-over from other donors' samples. This rearrangement joins TRBV4-1 to TRBJ2-3, with D unresolved. What was sequenced was naive CD8+ T cells from PBMCs. CDR3 sequence: CASSQAESPRHTQYF. Here the CDR3 DNA reads TGCGCCAGCAGCCAAGCGGAATCCCCCCGGCATACGCAGTATTTT.